This is a list of T cell receptor beta chains from one sample in a study of shared clonotypes between healthy human individuals. This table comes from immunoSEQ multiplex PCR, and its TCRdb copy is limited to in-frame clones, with some not included. The table shows 1.5 million to 2.5 million clones, with about 95% occurring only once. The specimen sequenced was naive CD8+ T cells sorted from blood. These receptors were taken from a man younger than 30 in good health. CDR3s include the opening cysteine and the closing phenylalanine or tryptophan. D genes are given only for firm matches. Expanded clones get a size class; other rows say once, few or many, or leave the size out.

>TRBV29-1|once|TRBJ1-1|-
TGCAGCGTTACCCCCCGAACAGGGAACACTGAAGCTTTCTTT
CSVTPRTGNTEAFF
>TRBV29-1|-|TRBJ2-1|-
TGCAGCGTTGCAGGGACGGCGTTAACTGAGCAGTTCTTC
CSVAGTALTEQFF
>TRBV27|-|TRBJ2-7|TRBD1
TGTGCCAGCAGTTTGTCAGGGGGCTCCTACGAGCAGTACTTC
CASSLSGGSYEQYF
>TRBV27|-|TRBJ1-1|-
TGTGCCAGCAGTAAGATCTCAGGGGACACTGAAGCTTTCTTT
CASSKISGDTEAFF
>TRBV27|-|TRBJ1-2|-
TGTGCCAGCAGTTTCACAGCCACCTATGGCTACACCTTC
CASSFTATYGYTF
>TRBV18|-|TRBJ2-7|TRBD1
TGTGCCAGCTCACCATCCAAGGGGCAGGGGGTCTACGAGCAGTACTTC
CASSPSKGQGVYEQYF
>TRBV5-8|-|TRBJ1-1|-
TGTGCCAGCAGCTTGGAGTCAGACAACACTGAAGCTTTCTTT
CASSLESDNTEAFF
>TRBV27|once|TRBJ2-2|-
TGTGCCAGCAGTTTTAGTTCCTGGTTAGAACGAGGGACCGGGGAGCTGTTTTTT
CASSFSSWLERGTGELFF
>TRBV7-9|-|TRBJ2-1|-
TGTGCCAGCAGCTTCCCGGGGGTAGGCAATGAGCAGTTCTTC
CASSFPGVGNEQFF
>TRBV7-9|-|TRBJ1-6|-
TGTGCCAGCAGCCCCGGGGGGGCAGCGGATTCACCCCTCCACTTT
CASSPGGAADSPLHF
>TRBV6-4|-|TRBJ1-1|-
TGTGCCAGCAGTGATGGGGGAACTGAAGCTTTCTTT
CASSDGGTEAFF
>TRBV28|-|TRBJ1-1|-
TGTGCCAGCAGTCACATGGGAGTTGAAGCTTTCTTT
CASSHMGVEAFF
>TRBV30|-|TRBJ2-1|TRBD1
TGTGCCTGGGGACAGGGTAAGCAGTTCTTC
CAWGQGKQFF
>TRBV9|-|TRBJ2-7|-
TGTGCCAGCAGCGCCGGTGGGGTCAACGAGCAGTACTTC
CASSAGGVNEQYF
>TRBV6-1|-|TRBJ2-1|-
TGTGCCAGCAACGACGTCTACAATGAGCAGTTCTTC
CASNDVYNEQFF
>TRBV27|-|TRBJ2-3|TRBD2
TGTGCCAGCAGTCCCTTGCGGGTGGGGGGGACAGATACGCAGTATTTT
CASSPLRVGGTDTQYF
>TRBV7-2|once|TRBJ1-1|-
TGTGCCAGCTCGAGCCGGTTAGACTTGGGGAATGAAGCTTTCTTT
CASSSRLDLGNEAFF
>TRBV7-9|-|TRBJ2-7|-
TGTGCCAGCAGCTCAAGGACCTACGAGCAGTACTTC
CASSSRTYEQYF
>TRBV19|-|TRBJ2-5|TRBD2
TGTGCCAGTAGTCCTAGCGGGAGCCGACTTGAGACCCAGTACTTC
CASSPSGSRLETQYF
>TRBV6-1|-|TRBJ1-1|-
TGTGCCAGCAGTGAGGGACGGGGGAACACTGAAGCTTTCTTT
CASSEGRGNTEAFF
>TRBV28|-|TRBJ2-7|-
TGTGCCAGCAGTTCCCCCGAGGAATGGAGTCCCTACGAGCAGTACTTC
CASSSPEEWSPYEQYF
>TRBV10-3|few|TRBJ1-5|-
TGTGCCATCAGTGAGTCGGGCATTCAGCGGGGAAATCAGCCCCAGCATTTT
CAISESGIQRGNQPQHF
>TRBV19|-|TRBJ2-3|-
TGTGCCAGTAGTAGCATTGGGACAGATACGCAGTATTTT
CASSSIGTDTQYF
>TRBV7-2|-|TRBJ2-6|-
TGTGCCAGGGGGGGAGGTCCCCGCTCTGGGGCCAACGTCCTGACTTTC
CARGGGPRSGANVLTF
>TRBV6-9|-|TRBJ1-5|TRBD1
TGTGCCAGCAGTTGGGACAGTCGCAATCAGCCCCAGCATTTT
CASSWDSRNQPQHF
>TRBV7-9|-|TRBJ2-7|-
TGTGCCAGCAGCTGGGACGGTTCCTACGAGCAGTACTTC
CASSWDGSYEQYF
>TRBV27|once|TRBJ2-2|-
TGTGCCAGCAGCCCACCGTCCGGGGAGCTGTTTTTT
CASSPPSGELFF
>TRBV9|-|TRBJ2-7|-
TGTGCCAGCAGCGTAGGATCAGGATTTAATGAGCAGTACTTC
CASSVGSGFNEQYF
>TRBV9|-|TRBJ2-7|-
TGTGCCAGCAGCGTAGACGGGGCCCCCTCCTACGAGCAGTACTTC
CASSVDGAPSYEQYF
>TRBV7-9|-|TRBJ2-3|TRBD1
TGTGCCAGCAGCTTAACATCCGGGACAGGGGAGTATTTT
CASSLTSGTGEYF
>TRBV19|-|TRBJ1-1|-
TGTGCCAGTAGTATGGAAACAGGGAACACTGAAGCTTTCTTT
CASSMETGNTEAFF
>TRBV9|-|TRBJ2-3|-
TGTGCCAGCAGCGTAGACGGGAGAGGTACAGATACGCAGTATTTT
CASSVDGRGTDTQYF
>TRBV28|-|TRBJ1-6|-
TGTGCCAGCAGTTTCGGGATAGTCGGTTCACCCCTCCACTTT
CASSFGIVGSPLHF
>TRBV29-1|-|TRBJ1-1|-
TGCAGCGTTGTCGACCCGGGACACACTGAAGCTTTCTTT
CSVVDPGHTEAFF
>TRBV10-1|-|TRBJ2-1|-
TGCGCCAGCAGTGCTAGACCTGTAGCTGGAGAGTACAATGAGCAGTTCTTC
CASSARPVAGEYNEQFF
>TRBV27|-|TRBJ1-4|TRBD1
TGTGCCAGCAGTCCCGGACAGGACCAAAATGAAAAACTGTTTTTT
CASSPGQDQNEKLFF
>TRBV29-1|-|TRBJ1-2|-
TGCAGCGTGCCCGACCCAGACCCCTCTCGGGTGGGCTACACCTTC
CSVPDPDPSRVGYTF
>TRBV7-9|-|TRBJ1-1|-
TGTGCCAGCAGCCTAGCGGACAGCATGAACACTGAAGCTTTCTTT
CASSLADSMNTEAFF
>TRBV2|-|TRBJ1-6|-
TGTGCCAGCTTAGACTCTATTGCCGGGGGATCACCCCTCCACTTT
CASLDSIAGGSPLHF
>TRBV30|-|TRBJ1-2|TRBD1
TGTGCCGCGGTAGGGGGCGGTAATGGCTACACCTTC
CAAVGGGNGYTF
>TRBV7-6|-|TRBJ2-7|TRBD1
TGTGCCAGCAGCTTAGGACAGGGGACATCCTACGAGCAGTACTTC
CASSLGQGTSYEQYF